The clone carrying this T cell receptor beta chain turned up a few times. The antigen is undetermined. The sample is drawn from a study of identical twins. Study observations and caveats: A lower insertion count was a feature of abundant cord blood beta clonotypes, with no such feature in memory repertoires. There is a chance that invariant MAIT and iNKT cells partially muddied zero-insertion analyses.

Template switching, a step in the protocol, added a universal primer site, and cDNA carried unique molecular identifiers. Using its own MiXCR run on the 5' RACE reads, TCRdb lists one record per CDR3 protein. The table includes about 240,000 distinct CDR3 sequences, 8% to 11% detected once. The CDR3 totals 15 residues. Germline V gene sequence: CDR1 MDHEN, CDR2 SYDVKM. Losses at the gene ends were 6 bases for V and 9 bases for J; bases not matched to a gene: 12. This chain connects TRBV28 to TRBJ2-1; 9 bases match TRBD2. Sequenced: memory T cells sorted from blood. The receptor comes from a man in his fifties or sixties in good health. The CDR3 loop is CASRAPGLAVGEQFF. The CDR3 nucleotides are TGTGCCAGCAGGGCACCGGGACTAGCTGTCGGTGAGCAGTTCTTC.